This T cell receptor (beta chain) was sequenced in a study of T cell repertoires in cytomegalovirus infection. In the case of this clonotype: Its antigen is unidentified.

Germline loops: CDR1 SGHTA, CDR2 FQGNSA. The trim removed 5 bases at V and 4 bases at J, leaving 5 bases unmatched. The CDR3 totals 15 residues. TCRdb independently ran MiXCR on the reads; one entry per CDR3 protein. Of under 450,000 distinct CDR3 sequences in the sample, nearly 35% were seen once. This chain uses TRBV7-2 with TRBJ2-2, with 9 bases fitting TRBD2. The starting material was cultured PBMCs, obtained from culture after CMV antigen stimulation. The receptor was derived from a human donor in good health (CMV status not recorded). Some clones in this sample may be carry-over from other donors' samples. The CDR3 here is CASSLGLASTGELFF. For the CDR3, the DNA is TGTGCCAGCAGCCTAGGACTAGCGAGCACCGGGGAGCTGTTTTTT.